This TCR beta chain came from a study of blood T cell repertoires in COVID-19. Study background: Samples of COVID-19 (acute and convalescent) were obtained from the United States, Italy and Spain. In each case, the material was cDNA or gDNA derived from T cells, B-cell-depleted T cells, or PBMCs.

CDR1 is SGHTA, CDR2 FQGNSA, per germline. There are 13 residues in the CDR3. V was pared by 5 bases and J by 4 bases, with 9 bases between. Per the original methods: Reference gene primers were amplified, and this amplification served to estimate nucleated cell counts. Sequencing used immunoSEQ multiplex PCR; TCRdb keeps in-frame clones, though not all of them. That table supplies the V and J calls and clone size; D and trimming were determined from the DNA. Of about 170,000 clones in the sample, 70% to 90% were seen once. The rearrangement links TRBV7-2 to TRBJ1-5; TRBD1 is a possible D gene (5 bases). Sequencing was performed on peripheral blood. This receptor was taken from a man aged 35-49 years who had recovered from COVID-19. CDR3 sequence (DNA): TGTGCCAGCAGCGGGGGGGGGAATCAGCCCCAGCATTTT. Translation gives CASSGGGNQPQHF.